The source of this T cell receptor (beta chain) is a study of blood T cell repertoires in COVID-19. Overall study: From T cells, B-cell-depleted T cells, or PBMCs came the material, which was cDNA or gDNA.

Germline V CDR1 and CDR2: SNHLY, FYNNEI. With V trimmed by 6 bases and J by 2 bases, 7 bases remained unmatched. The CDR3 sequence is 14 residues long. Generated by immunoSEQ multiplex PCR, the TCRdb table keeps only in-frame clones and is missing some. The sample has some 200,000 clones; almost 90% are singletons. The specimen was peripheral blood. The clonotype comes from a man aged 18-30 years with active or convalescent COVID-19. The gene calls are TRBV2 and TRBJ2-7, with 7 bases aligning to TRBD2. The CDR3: CASRGGSGTYEQYF. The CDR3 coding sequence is TGTGCCAGCAGGGGGGGGAGTGGAACCTACGAGCAGTACTTC.